This T cell receptor (beta chain) was recorded in a study of blood T cell repertoires in COVID-19 (dated by TCRdb to about 2020). Describing the broader study: The collaborator samples originated in the United States, Italy and Spain and spanned the acute and convalescent phases of COVID-19. The dataset comprised deeply sampled blood TCRbeta repertoires from subjects exposed to, actively infected with, or recovered from COVID-19. The material from the prospective study consisted of cDNA or gDNA derived from T cells, B-cell-depleted T cells, or PBMCs. Where available, HLA class I and class II types were obtained from metadata supplied by the sample provider rather than from assay-based typing. A freely available public database, intended as a resource for researchers studying the immune response to SARS-CoV-2, is where the repertoires were released. The sample metadata nearly always contained a de-identified subject ID, COVID-19 status, age in years and sex. The samples were drawn from two sources: the first 160 participants of the ongoing ImmuneRACE study, and 1,000 to 1,500 subjects contributed by 6 global collaborators. The paper as a whole reports these results and caveats: Clinical and demographic metadata were provided uncurated, with the amount varying by source and participant.

From its cysteine to its phenylalanine, the CDR3 spans 12 amino acids. The sequence is cut down to CDR3 DNA, 36 bases in frame from base 1. Between the V and J ends, shortened by 5 bases and 4 bases respectively, the junction contains 9 bases. CDR1 LNHNV and CDR2 YYDKDF were looked up in the germline V gene (reference sequence). TCRbeta CDR3 regions were amplified from genomic DNA using the immunoSEQ Assay, a bias-controlled multiplex PCR. In the source study's methods: Within the assay, amplification of reference gene primers was used to estimate how many nucleated cells each sample contained. To quantify the absolute abundance of each unique TCRbeta CDR3 rearrangement, sequence reads were collapsed and filtered. For each sample, productive Simpson clonality was calculated as the square root of Simpson's diversity index over productive rearrangements. The table was pulled from immuneACCESS by TCRdb, which kept in-frame rearrangements only. Such tables lose some clones; where checked, under half of the loss comes from unresolved V genes, and the rest has no known cause. For V, J and clone size, that table is used; D and trimming come from the DNA. The sample table shows roughly 100,000 clones, and around four fifths are seen once. About 12% of the sample is held by the ten biggest clonotypes.

As regards this clone: Which antigen it targets is not known. Base qualities are not at hand, and no much larger clone is one base apart. Distinct nucleotide sequences in the sample also encode this CDR3.

Collaborating institutions collected whole blood in K2EDTA tubes following their own protocols. Collaborator samples were shipped for TCRbeta analysis as frozen whole blood, isolated PBMCs, or DNA extracted from either sample type. Material: peripheral blood. The chain employs TRBV15 and TRBJ2-7; TRBD1 is possibly the D segment (7 matching bases). This clonotype was obtained from a human donor in a cohort sampled during active COVID-19. The CDR3 has the sequence CATSPGGYEQYF. The DNA sequence follows: TGTGCCACCAGCCCAGGGGGGTACGAGCAGTACTTC.